This entry lists 6 T cell receptor beta chains sequenced from one sample in a study of low-dose radiotherapy and immunotherapy resistance in tumors. Covering alpha and beta chains, TRAV- and TRBV-specific primers were used for the first-strand cDNA. TCR amplification ran approximately 20 PCR cycles using constant-region and V-primer adapter primers. TCRdb re-called the reads through MiXCR, storing one row per CDR3 protein. Altogether 35,000 to 45,000 distinct CDR3 sequences are present, around 30% being singletons, with the ten largest covering roughly 3.7%. The time point here: before trial treatment. Here the sequenced sample was PBMCs, taken before treatment. These receptors all come from a male donor with gallbladder cancer.

This clonotype is categorized as medium-sized. This chain links TRBV24-1 with TRBJ2-1; maybe TRBD2 (5 bases). With 4 bases removed from V and 2 bases from J, the gap between germline ends came to 14 bases. CDR1 KGHDR and CDR2 SFDVKD come from the germline V gene. This CDR3 is built from 16 residues. The CDR3 sequence is CATSDPGPSPYNEQFF. CDR3 coding DNA: TGTGCCACCAGTGACCCTGGGCCTAGCCCCTACAATGAGCAGTTCTTC.

The rearrangement links TRBV11-2 to TRBJ2-3; possible D gene TRBD1, 6 bases. V lost 0 bases and J 1 base, leaving 8 bases between the germline ends. This CDR3 is built from 15 residues. Germline lookup yields CDR1 SGHAT and CDR2 FQNNGV. This chain's CDR3 is CASSLEGGRTDTQYF. The CDR3 DNA sequence: TGTGCCAGCAGCTTAGAAGGGGGACGCACAGATACGCAGTATTTT.

The chain uses TRBV28 and TRBJ2-1, with D uncertain. The CDR3 is 14 residues long. V was pared by 5 bases and J by 8 bases, with 16 bases between. Germline CDR1 reads MDHEN; CDR2 reads SYDVKM. The CDR3 protein is CASSPLIRTDEQFF. The CDR3 DNA sequence: TGTGCCAGCAGTCCACTAATCCGAACCGATGAGCAGTTCTTC.

The genes are TRBV6-2 or TRBV6-3 and TRBJ1-1; D is undetermined. This CDR3 contains 15 residues. Trimming stripped 0 bases from V and 0 bases from J, with 8 bases between. Germline CDR1 is MNHEY and CDR2 is SVGEGT. CDR3 nucleotides: TGTGCCAGCAGTTACTCGAGGACCATGAACACTGAAGCTTTCTTT. Translated: CASSYSRTMNTEAFF.

This chain uses TRBV27 with TRBJ2-6; unclear D gene. Germline V gives CDR1 MNHEY, CDR2 SMNVEV (reference sequence). V was pared by 2 bases and J by 1 base, with 6 bases between. CDR3 length: 15 amino acids. The CDR3 protein is CASSLRPSGANVLTF. CDR3 nucleotides: TGTGCCAGCAGTTTAAGGCCATCTGGGGCCAACGTCCTGACTTTC.

The chain uses TRBV7-2 and TRBJ2-1; 10 bases match TRBD2. V was clipped by 1 base and J by 2 bases; unmatched bases: 2. The CDR3 loop spans 16 amino acids. CDR1 is SGHTA, CDR2 FQGNSA, per germline. The CDR3: CASSLGSGRTYNEQFF. The DNA of the CDR3 is TGTGCCAGCAGCTTAGGTAGCGGGAGGACCTACAATGAGCAGTTCTTC.